This TCR beta chain was recovered during a study of blood T cell repertoires in COVID-19 (dated by TCRdb to the early 2020s). The study in broad terms: The collaborator samples originated in the United States, Italy and Spain and spanned the acute and convalescent phases of COVID-19. A de-identified subject ID, COVID-19 status, age in years and sex were almost always included in the sample metadata. The samples were drawn from two sources: the first 160 participants of the ongoing ImmuneRACE study, and 1,254 subjects contributed by 6 global collaborators. A freely available public database, intended as a resource for researchers studying the immune response to SARS-CoV-2, is where the repertoires were released. Deeply sampled blood TCRbeta repertoires from subjects exposed to, actively infected with, or recovered from COVID-19 were included in the dataset. The material from the prospective study consisted of cDNA or gDNA derived from T cells, B-cell-depleted T cells, or PBMCs. Where available, HLA class I and class II types were obtained from metadata supplied by the sample provider rather than from assay-based typing.

TCRbeta CDR3 regions were amplified from genomic DNA by means of the immunoSEQ Assay, a bias-controlled multiplex PCR. The paper's data handling went like this. Nucleated cell counts per sample were estimated from amplification of reference gene primers within the assay. Sequence reads were collapsed and filtered to measure the absolute abundance of every unique TCRbeta CDR3 rearrangement. For each sample, productive Simpson clonality was calculated as the square root of Simpson's diversity index over productive rearrangements. Drawn from immuneACCESS, this table holds only the in-frame rearrangements with V and J called that TCRdb kept. Clones are partly lost; checked studies trace under half to an unresolved V gene and leave the rest unexplained. V and J calls plus clone size are reproduced from that table; the DNA served to infer D and trimming. The sample has hundreds of thousands of clones on record, approximately 91% of them singletons. About 1% of the sample is held by the ten biggest clonotypes.

Participants in the prospective study were aged about 18 to 90 years, lived in approximately 26 United States geographic areas, and enrolled through a virtual design. In the prospective study, participants were assigned to cohorts based on the clinical history participants reported in a screening survey and a study questionnaire. ImmuneRACE Cohort 3 recovered participants were defined by two consecutive negative NP/OP PCR tests, healthcare professional clearance, or symptom resolution. Mobile phlebotomists in the prospective study collected whole blood, serum and a nasopharyngeal or oropharyngeal swab from every participant. Prospective study participants could optionally give additional blood draws and questionnaires over a roughly two-month period. Before DNA extraction, blood samples from the prospective study were shipped at room temperature or frozen. Concerning this clone itself: What this receptor recognizes is not known. Base qualities are not at hand, and no much larger clone is one base apart.

The junction shows trimming of 2 bases on V and 3 bases on J, plus 10 bases between the germline ends. From the cysteine up to the phenylalanine, the CDR3 has a length of 14 residues. Of the read, only the CDR3 DNA is kept; its 42 bases are in frame from base 1. The germline V gene supplies CDR1 MDHEN and CDR2 SYDVKM. Broad study findings and their caveats: The amount of clinical and demographic metadata varied by source and participant and was provided uncurated.

Sequencing used PBMCs or T cells enriched from blood (not recorded which). The chain uses TRBV28 and TRBJ2-5; a tentative D call is TRBD2 (5 bases match). The source is a woman under 40 who had recovered from COVID-19. Here is the DNA: TGTGCCAGCAGTTTAAGGTCGGGGAAAGAGACCCAGTACTTC. The encoded protein is CASSLRSGKETQYF.